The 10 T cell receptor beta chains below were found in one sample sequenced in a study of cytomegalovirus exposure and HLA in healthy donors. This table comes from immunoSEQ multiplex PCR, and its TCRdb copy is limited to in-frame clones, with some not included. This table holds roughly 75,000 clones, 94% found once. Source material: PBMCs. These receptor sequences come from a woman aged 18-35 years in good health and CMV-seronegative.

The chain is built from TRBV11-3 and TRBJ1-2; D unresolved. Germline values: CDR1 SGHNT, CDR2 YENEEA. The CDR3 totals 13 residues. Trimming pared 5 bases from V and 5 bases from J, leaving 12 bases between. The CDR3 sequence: CASSQRSRYGYTF. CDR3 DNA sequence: TGTGCCAGCAGCCAGCGCAGTAGATATGGCTACACCTTC.

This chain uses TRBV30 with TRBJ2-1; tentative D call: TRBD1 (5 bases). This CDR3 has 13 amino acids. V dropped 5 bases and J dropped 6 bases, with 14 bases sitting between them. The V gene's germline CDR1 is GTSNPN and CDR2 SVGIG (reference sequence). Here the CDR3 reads CAWGAAHSNEQFF. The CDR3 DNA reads TGTGCCTGGGGGGCGGCACACAGCAATGAGCAGTTCTTC.

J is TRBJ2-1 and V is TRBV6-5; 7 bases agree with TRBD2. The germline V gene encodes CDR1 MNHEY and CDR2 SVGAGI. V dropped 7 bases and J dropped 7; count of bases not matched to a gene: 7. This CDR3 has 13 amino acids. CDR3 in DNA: TGTGCCAGCATCTCGGGAGCGGGGAATGAGCAGTTCTTC. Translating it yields CASISGAGNEQFF.

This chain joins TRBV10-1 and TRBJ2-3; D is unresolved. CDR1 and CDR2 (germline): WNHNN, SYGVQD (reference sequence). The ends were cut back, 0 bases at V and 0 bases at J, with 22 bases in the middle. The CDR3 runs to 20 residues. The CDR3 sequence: CASSESHITVRAASTDTQYF. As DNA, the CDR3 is TGCGCCAGCAGTGAGTCTCATATTACGGTACGCGCCGCTAGCACAGATACGCAGTATTTT.

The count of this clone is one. The CDR3 reads CASGRRGSYNEQFF. Here the CDR3 DNA reads TGTGCCTCAGGCAGAAGAGGGTCCTACAATGAGCAGTTCTTC. V and J are TRBV6-6 and TRBJ2-1; TRBD2 might be the D (5 bases). Trimming stripped 11 bases from V and 1 base from J, with 15 bases between. This CDR3 spans 14 amino acids. In germline, CDR1 is MNHNY, CDR2 SVGAGI (reference sequence).

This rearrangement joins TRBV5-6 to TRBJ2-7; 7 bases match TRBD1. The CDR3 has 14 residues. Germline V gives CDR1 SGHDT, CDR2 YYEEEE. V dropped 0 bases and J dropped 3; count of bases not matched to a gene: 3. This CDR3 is CASSLAGQNYEQYF. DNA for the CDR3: TGTGCCAGCAGCTTGGCGGGACAGAACTACGAGCAGTACTTC.

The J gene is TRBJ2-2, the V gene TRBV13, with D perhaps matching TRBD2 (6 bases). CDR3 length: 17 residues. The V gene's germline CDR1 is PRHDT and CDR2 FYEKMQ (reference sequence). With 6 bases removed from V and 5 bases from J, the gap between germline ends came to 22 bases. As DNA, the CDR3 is TGTGCCAGCAGATCCCGACGTCAGAGACTAGGTACCGGGGAGCTGTTTTTT. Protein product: CASRSRRQRLGTGELFF.

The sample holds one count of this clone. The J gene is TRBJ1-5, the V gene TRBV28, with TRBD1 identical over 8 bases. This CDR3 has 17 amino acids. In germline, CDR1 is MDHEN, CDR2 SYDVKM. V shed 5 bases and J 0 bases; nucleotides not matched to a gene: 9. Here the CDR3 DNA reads TGTGCCAGCAGTAGCCCGGGACAGGCTCATAGCAATCAGCCCCAGCATTTT. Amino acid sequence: CASSSPGQAHSNQPQHF.

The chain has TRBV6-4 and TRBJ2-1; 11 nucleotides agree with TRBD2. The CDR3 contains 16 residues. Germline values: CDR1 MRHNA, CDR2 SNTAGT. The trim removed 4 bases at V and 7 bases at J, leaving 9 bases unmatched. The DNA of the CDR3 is TGTGCCAGCAGTGCCGCAAATAGCGGGGGGGGAAATGAGCAGTTCTTC. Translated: CASSAANSGGGNEQFF.

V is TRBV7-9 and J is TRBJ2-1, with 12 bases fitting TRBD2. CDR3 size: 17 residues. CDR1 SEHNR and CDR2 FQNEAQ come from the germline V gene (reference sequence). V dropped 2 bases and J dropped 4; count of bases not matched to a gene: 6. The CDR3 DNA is TGTGCCAGCAGCTTACCGACTAGCGGGGGAACTTACAATGAGCAGTTCTTC. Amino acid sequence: CASSLPTSGGTYNEQFF. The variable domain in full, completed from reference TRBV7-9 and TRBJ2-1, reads DTGVSQNPRHKITKRGQNVTFRCDPISEHNRLYWYRQTLGQGPEFLTYFQNEAQLEKSRLLSDRFSAERPKGSFSTLEIQRTEQGDSAMYLCASSLPTSGGTYNEQFFGPGTRLTVL.